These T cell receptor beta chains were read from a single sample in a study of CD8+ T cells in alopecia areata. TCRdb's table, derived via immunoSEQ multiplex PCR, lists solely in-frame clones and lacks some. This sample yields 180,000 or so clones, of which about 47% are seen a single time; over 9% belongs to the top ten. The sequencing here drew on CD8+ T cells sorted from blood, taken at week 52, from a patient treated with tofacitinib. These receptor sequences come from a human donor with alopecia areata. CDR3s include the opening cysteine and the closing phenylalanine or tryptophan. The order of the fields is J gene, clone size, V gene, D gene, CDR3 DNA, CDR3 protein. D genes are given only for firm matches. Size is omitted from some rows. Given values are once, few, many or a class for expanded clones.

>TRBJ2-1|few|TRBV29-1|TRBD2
TGCAGCGTTGAAGATCCCCAAGCGGGGATCTCCTACAATGAGCAGTTCTTC
CSVEDPQAGISYNEQFF
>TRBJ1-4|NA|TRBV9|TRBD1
TGTGCCAGCAGTCAGACAGGGGGTAATGAAAAACTGTTTTTT
CASSQTGGNEKLFF
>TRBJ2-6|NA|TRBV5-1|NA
TGCGCCAGCAGCTACCCGACAGGCCTCTCTGGGGCCAACGTCCTGACTTTC
CASSYPTGLSGANVLTF
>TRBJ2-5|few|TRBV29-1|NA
TGCAGCGTTGTTCAAGGGGGTATGGAGACCCAGTACTTC
CSVVQGGMETQYF
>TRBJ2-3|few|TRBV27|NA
TGTGCCAGCAGTACCTCAGATACGCAGTATTTT
CASSTSDTQYF
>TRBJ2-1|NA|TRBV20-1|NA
TGCAGTGCCCCGCTCCATGAGCAGTTCTTC
CSAPLHEQFF
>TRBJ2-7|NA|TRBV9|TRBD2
TGTGCCAGCAGCCCTAGCGGGGGGGCAGAGGAGCAGTACTTC
CASSPSGGAEEQYF
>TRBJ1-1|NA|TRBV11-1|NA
TGTGCCAGCAGCCACAGTACGGACACTGAAGCTTTCTTT
CASSHSTDTEAFF
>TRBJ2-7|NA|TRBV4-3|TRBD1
TGCGCCAGCAGCCAAGCCTATGCCGGGACAGCGCCCTACGAGCAGTACTTC
CASSQAYAGTAPYEQYF
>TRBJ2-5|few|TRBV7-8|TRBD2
TGTGCCAGCAGCTTGCGGACTAGCGGGAAAGAGACCCAGTACTTC
CASSLRTSGKETQYF
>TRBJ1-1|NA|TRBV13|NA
TGTGCCAGCAGCCCCCTTCGGGCCACTGAAGCTTTCTTT
CASSPLRATEAFF
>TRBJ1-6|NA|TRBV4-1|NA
TGCGCCAGCAGCCAAGACGAGGGGAGCCCCAAACCCCTCCACTTT
CASSQDEGSPKPLHF
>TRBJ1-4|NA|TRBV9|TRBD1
TGTGCCAGCAGCGCCCGACAGGGATCTAGTGAAAAACTGTTTTTT
CASSARQGSSEKLFF
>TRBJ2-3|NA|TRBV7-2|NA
TGTGCCAGCAGCCCCGGGGACTGGGTAACAGATACGCAGTATTTT
CASSPGDWVTDTQYF
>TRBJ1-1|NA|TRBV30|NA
TGTGCCTCGGAGACAGCTTCGAACACTGAAGCTTTCTTT
CASETASNTEAFF